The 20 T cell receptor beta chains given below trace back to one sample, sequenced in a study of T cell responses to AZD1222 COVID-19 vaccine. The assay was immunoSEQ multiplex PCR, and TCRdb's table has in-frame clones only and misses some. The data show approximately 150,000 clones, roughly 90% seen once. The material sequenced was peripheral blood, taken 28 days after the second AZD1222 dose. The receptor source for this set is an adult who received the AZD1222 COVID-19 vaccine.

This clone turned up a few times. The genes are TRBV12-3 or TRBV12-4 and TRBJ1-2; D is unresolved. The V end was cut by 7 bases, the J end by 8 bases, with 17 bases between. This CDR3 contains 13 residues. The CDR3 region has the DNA TGTGCCAGCATCGCCGCGCCGAGGTGGGGCTACACCTTC. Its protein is CASIAAPRWGYTF.

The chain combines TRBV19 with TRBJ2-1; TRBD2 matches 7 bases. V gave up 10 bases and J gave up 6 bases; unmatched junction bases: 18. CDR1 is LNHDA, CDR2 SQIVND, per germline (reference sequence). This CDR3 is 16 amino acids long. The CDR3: CAIPLRLCGRGNEQFF. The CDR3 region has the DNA TGTGCCATCCCGCTCCGACTCTGCGGGAGAGGCAATGAGCAGTTCTTC.

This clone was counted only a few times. DNA of the CDR3: TGCGCCAGCAGCTTCGGGACGGAAATATTCGAGCAGTACTTC. It specifies CASSFGTEIFEQYF. This chain connects TRBV5-1 to TRBJ2-7; D tentatively fits TRBD1 or TRBD2 (5 bases each). This CDR3 contains 14 residues. The V gene's germline CDR1 is SGHRS and CDR2 YFSETQ. The V end was cut by 2 bases, the J end by 6 bases, with 15 bases between.

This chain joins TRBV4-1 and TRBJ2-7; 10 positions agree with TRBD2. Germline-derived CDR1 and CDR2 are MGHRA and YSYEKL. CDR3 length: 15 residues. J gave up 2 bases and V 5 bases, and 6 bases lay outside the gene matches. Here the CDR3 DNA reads TGCGCCAGCAGCACGAGAGCGGGAGGGCCCTACGAGCAGTACTTC. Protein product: CASSTRAGGPYEQYF.

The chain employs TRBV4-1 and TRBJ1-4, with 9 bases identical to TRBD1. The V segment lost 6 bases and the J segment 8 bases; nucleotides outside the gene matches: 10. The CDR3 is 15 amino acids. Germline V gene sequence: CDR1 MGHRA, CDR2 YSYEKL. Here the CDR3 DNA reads TGCGCCAGCAGTAGACCGGGACAGGGAGAAGAAAAACTGTTTTTT. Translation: CASSRPGQGEEKLFF.

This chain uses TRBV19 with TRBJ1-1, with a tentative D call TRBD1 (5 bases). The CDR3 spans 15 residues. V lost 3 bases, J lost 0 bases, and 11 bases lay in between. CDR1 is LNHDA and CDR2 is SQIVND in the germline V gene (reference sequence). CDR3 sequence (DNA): TGTGCCAGTAGTATGGGGGGGTTTGTGAACACTGAAGCTTTCTTT. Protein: CASSMGGFVNTEAFF.

The chain's CDR3 is CASSFRGSYNEQFF. In DNA, the CDR3 is TGTGCCAGCAGCTTTCGCGGTTCCTACAATGAGCAGTTCTTC. V and J are TRBV3-1 (or the pseudogene TRBV3-2) and TRBJ2-1, with D unclear. Germline CDR1 is LGHDT and CDR2 is YNNKEL (reference sequence). The ends were cut back, 5 bases at V and 1 base at J, with 9 bases in the middle. CDR3 size: 14 residues.

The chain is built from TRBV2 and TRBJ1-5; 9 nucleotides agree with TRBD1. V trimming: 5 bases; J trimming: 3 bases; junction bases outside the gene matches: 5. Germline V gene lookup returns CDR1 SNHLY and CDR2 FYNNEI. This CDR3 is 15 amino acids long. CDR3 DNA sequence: TGTGCCAGCAGTACGCGACAGGGGGACAATCAGCCCCAGCATTTT. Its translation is CASSTRQGDNQPQHF.

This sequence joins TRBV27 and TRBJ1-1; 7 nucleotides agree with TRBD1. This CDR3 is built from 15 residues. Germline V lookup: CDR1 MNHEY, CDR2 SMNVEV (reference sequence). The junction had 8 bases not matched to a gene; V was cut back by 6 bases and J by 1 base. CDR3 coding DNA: TGTGCCAGCAGCCCCGACAGGGTCGGGAACACTGAAGCTTTCTTT. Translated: CASSPDRVGNTEAFF.

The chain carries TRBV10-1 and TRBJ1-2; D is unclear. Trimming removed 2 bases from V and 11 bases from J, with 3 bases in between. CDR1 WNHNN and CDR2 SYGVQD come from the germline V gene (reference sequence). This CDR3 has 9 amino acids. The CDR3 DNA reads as TGCGCCAGCAGTGAGCCGTACACCTTC. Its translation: CASSEPYTF.

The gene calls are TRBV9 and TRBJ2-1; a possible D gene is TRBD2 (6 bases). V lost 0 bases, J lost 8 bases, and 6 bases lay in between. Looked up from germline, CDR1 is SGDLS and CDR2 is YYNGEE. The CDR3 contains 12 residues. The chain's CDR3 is CASSVGGDEQFF. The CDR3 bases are TGTGCCAGCAGCGTAGGGGGGGATGAGCAGTTCTTC.

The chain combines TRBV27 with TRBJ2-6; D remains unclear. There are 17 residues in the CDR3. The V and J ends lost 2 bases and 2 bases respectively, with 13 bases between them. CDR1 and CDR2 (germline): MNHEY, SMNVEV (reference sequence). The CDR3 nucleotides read TGTGCCAGCAGTTTACTTCACGCGGTTACTGGGGCCAACGTCCTGACTTTC. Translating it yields CASSLLHAVTGANVLTF.

CDR3 amino acids: CASSLETDSQPQHF. CDR3 coding DNA: TGCGCCAGCAGCTTGGAGACAGACTCTCAGCCCCAGCATTTT. The chain couples TRBV5-1 to TRBJ1-5, with TRBD1 as a possible D gene (5 bases). The V end was cut by 0 bases, the J end by 6 bases, with 10 bases between. The CDR3 contains 14 residues. CDR1 is SGHRS, CDR2 YFSETQ, per germline. The full variable domain, with the rest looked up from reference TRBV5-1 and TRBJ1-5, is KAGVTQTPRYLIKTRGQQVTLSCSPISGHRSVSWYQQTPGQGLQFLFEYFSETQRNKGNFPGRFSGRQFSNSRSEMNVSTLELGDSALYLCASSLETDSQPQHFGDGTRLSIL.

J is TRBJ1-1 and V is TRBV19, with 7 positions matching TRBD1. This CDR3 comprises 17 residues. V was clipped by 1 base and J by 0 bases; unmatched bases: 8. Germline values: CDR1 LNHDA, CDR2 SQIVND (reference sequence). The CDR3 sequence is CASSIVAGGAMNTEAFF. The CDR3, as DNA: TGTGCCAGTAGTATAGTGGCAGGGGGTGCTATGAACACTGAAGCTTTCTTT.

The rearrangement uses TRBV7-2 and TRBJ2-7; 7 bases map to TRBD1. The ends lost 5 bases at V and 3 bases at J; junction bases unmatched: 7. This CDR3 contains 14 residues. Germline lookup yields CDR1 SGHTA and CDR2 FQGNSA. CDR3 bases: TGTGCCAGCAGCCGTAGACAGGGCAACTACGAGCAGTACTTC. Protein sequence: CASSRRQGNYEQYF.

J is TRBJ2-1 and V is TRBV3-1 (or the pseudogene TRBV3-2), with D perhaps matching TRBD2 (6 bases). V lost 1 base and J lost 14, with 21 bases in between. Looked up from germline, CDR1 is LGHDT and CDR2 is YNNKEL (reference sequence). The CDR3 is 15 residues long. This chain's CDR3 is CASSQAGIVPGEEFF. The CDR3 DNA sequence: TGTGCCAGCAGCCAAGCTGGGATTGTCCCCGGGGAGGAGTTCTTC.

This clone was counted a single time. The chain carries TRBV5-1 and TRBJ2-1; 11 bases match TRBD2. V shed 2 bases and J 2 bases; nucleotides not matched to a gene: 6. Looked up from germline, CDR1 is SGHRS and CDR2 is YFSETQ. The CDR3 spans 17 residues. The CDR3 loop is CASSFKKTSGTYNEQFF. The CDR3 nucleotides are TGCGCCAGCAGCTTTAAAAAGACTAGCGGGACCTACAATGAGCAGTTCTTC. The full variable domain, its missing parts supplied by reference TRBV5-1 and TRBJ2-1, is KAGVTQTPRYLIKTRGQQVTLSCSPISGHRSVSWYQQTPGQGLQFLFEYFSETQRNKGNFPGRFSGRQFSNSRSEMNVSTLELGDSALYLCASSFKKTSGTYNEQFFGPGTRLTVL.

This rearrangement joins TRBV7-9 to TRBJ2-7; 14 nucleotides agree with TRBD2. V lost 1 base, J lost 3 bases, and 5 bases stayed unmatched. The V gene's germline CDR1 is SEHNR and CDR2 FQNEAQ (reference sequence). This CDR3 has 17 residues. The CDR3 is CASSLGGLAGVDYEQYF. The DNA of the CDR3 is TGTGCCAGCAGCTTAGGGGGACTAGCGGGAGTGGACTACGAGCAGTACTTC.

The CDR3, as DNA: TGTGCCAGCAGACCTACAGCGAACACTGAAGCTTTCTTT. It is translated as CASRPTANTEAFF. The genes are TRBV28 and TRBJ1-1; D uncertain. In germline, CDR1 is MDHEN, CDR2 SYDVKM. The CDR3 loop spans 13 amino acids. V was pared by 6 bases and J by 1 base, with 9 bases between.

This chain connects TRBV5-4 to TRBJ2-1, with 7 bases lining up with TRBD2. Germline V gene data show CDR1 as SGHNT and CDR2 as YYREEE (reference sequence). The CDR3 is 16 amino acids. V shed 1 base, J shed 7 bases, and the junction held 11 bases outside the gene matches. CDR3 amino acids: CASSLPGTTEDNEQFF. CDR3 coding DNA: TGTGCCAGCAGCTTGCCCGGGACTACCGAGGATAATGAGCAGTTCTTC.